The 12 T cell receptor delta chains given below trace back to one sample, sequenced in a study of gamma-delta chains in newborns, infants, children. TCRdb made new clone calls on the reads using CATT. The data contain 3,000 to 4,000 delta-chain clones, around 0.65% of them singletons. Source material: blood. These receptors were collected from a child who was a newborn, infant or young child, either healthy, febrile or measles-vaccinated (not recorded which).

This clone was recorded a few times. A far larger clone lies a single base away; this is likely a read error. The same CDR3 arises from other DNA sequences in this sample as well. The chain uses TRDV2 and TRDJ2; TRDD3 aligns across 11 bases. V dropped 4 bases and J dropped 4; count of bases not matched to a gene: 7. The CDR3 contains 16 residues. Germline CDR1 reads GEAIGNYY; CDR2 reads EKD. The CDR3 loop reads CACDGLGDTPTAQLFF. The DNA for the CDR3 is TGTGCCTGTGATGGTCTGGGGGATACTCCGACAGCACAACTCTTCTTT.

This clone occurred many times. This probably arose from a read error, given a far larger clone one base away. The CDR3 nucleotides read TGTGCCTGTGGCACAATGGGGGATACGTACACCGATAAACTCATCTTT. Its protein is CACGTMGDTYTDKLIF. The chain uses TRDV2 and TRDJ1, with TRDD3 matching 11 bases. Germline CDR1 is GEAIGNYY and CDR2 is EKD. CDR3 length: 16 residues. V lost 5 bases, J lost 0 bases, and 7 bases stayed unmatched.

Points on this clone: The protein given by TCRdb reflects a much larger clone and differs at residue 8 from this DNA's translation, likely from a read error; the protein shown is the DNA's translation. In DNA, the CDR3 is TGTGCCTGTGACACACTGGGGGGGAGCTCCTGGGACACCCGACAGATGTTTTTC. Translating it yields CACDTLGGSSWDTRQMFF. This chain joins TRDV2 and TRDJ3, with TRDD3 matching 8 bases. CDR1 GEAIGNYY and CDR2 EKD come from the germline V gene. Trimming cost V 1 base and J 0 bases; bases outside gene matches: 4. This CDR3 contains 18 residues.

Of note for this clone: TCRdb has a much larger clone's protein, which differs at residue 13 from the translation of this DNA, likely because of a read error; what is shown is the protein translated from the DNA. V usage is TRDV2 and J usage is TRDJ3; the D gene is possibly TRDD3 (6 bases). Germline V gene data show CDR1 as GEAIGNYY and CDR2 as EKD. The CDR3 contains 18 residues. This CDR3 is CACDTVLGSSWDARQMFF. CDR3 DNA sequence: TGTGCCTGTGACACCGTACTGGGTAGCTCCTGGGACGCCCGACAGATGTTTTTC.

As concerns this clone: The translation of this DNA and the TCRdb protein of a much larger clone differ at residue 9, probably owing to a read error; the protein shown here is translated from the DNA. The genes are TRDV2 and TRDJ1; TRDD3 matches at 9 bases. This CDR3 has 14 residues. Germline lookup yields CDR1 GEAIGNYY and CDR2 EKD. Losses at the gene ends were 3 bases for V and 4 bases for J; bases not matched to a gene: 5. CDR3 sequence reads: CACDALLGDDKLIF. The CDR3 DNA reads TGTGCCTGTGACGCCCTACTGGGGGACGATAAACTCATCTTT.

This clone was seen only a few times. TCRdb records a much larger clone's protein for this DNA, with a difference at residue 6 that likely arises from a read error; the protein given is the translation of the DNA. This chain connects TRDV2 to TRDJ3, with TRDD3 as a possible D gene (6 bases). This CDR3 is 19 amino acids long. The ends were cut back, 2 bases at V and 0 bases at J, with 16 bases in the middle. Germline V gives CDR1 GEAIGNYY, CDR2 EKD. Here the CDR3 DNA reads TGTGCCTGTGACAACGGGGGGACGTTCAGCTCCTGGGACACCCGACAGATGTTTTTC. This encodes CACDNGGTFSSWDTRQMFF.

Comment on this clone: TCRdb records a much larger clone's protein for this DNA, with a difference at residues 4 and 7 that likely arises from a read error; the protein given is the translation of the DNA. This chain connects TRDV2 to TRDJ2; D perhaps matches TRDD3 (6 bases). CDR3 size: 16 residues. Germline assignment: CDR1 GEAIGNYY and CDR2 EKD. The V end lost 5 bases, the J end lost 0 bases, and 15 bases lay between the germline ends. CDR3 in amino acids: CACGILRDTLTAQLFF. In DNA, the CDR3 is TGTGCCTGTGGCATACTGAGGGATACTTTGACAGCACAACTCTTCTTT.

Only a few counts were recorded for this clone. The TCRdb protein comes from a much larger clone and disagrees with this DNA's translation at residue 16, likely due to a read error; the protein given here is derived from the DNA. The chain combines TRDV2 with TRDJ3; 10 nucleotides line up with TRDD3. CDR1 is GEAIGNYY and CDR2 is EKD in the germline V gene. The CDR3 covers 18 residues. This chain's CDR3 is CACDTGGYSSWDTRQTFF. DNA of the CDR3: TGTGCCTGTGACACTGGGGGATACAGCTCCTGGGACACCCGACAGACGTTTTTC.

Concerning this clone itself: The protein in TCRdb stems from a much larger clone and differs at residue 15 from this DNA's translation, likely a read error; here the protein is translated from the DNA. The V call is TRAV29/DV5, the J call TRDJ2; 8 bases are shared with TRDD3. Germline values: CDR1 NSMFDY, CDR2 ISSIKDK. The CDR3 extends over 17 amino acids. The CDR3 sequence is CAAQLLGANCLTAQPFF. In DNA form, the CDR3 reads TGTGCAGCGCAACTACTGGGGGCCAACTGTTTGACAGCACAACCCTTCTTT.

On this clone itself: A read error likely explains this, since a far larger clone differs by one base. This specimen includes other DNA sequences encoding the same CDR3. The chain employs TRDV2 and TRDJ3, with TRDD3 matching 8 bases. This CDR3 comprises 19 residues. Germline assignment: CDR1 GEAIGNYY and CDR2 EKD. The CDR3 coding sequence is TGTGCCTGTGACACCGTGAAGACTGGGGATACCTGGGACACCCGACAAATGTTTTTC. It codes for CACDTVKTGDTWDTRQMFF.

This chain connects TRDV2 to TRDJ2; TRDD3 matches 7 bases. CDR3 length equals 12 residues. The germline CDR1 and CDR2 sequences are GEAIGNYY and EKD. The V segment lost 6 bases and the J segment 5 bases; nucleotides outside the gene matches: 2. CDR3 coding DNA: TGTGCCTGTACTGGGGATACAGCACAACTCTTCTTT. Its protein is CACTGDTAQLFF.

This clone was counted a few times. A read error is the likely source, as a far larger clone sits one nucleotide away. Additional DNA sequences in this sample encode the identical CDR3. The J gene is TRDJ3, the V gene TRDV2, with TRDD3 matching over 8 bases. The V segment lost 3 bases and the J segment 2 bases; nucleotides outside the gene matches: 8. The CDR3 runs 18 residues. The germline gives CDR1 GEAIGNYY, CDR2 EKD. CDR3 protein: CACDVLGEITWDTRQMFF. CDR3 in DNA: TGTGCCTGTGACGTGCTGGGGGAGATAACCTGGGACACCCGACAGATGTTTTTC.